This T cell receptor beta chain originates from a study of blood T cells in healthy people across ages. This clonotype was detected only a few times. Its antigen is not identified. PCR was performed a second time for 7 to 11 cycles using a sample-barcoded 5' primer and a J-beta primer mix. One entry per CDR3 protein results from TCRdb running MiXCR on the 5' RACE reads. In the table there are 540,000 or so distinct CDR3 sequences, about 26% of which are singletons. Trimming took off 4 bases at V and 7 bases at J, with 25 bases between the two ends. The CDR3 spans 17 residues. CDR1 and CDR2 (germline): SQVTM, ANQGSEA. Notes on the study in general: Donor CMV status, an unknown factor, possibly confounded changes in expanded clonotypes. Relative to aged donors, long-lived donors carried more naive CD4+ cells and displayed higher diversity.

Input material: blood. This TCR was recovered from a woman aged 70-85 years in good health. The chain recombines TRBV29-1 with TRBJ1-4; D ambiguous. The CDR3 region has the DNA TGCAGCGTTGTGGAGGGTAAAATTTCCGTCTGGGGTGAAAAACTGTTTTTT. It specifies CSVVEGKISVWGEKLFF.